This note documents a single T cell receptor (beta chain) sequence. The V and J ends lost 0 bases and 5 bases, in that order; junction bases with no gene match: 11. CDR1 and CDR2 from the germline V gene are SGHKS and YYEKEE (reference sequence). This CDR3 has 18 amino acids. The data originate from a study of blood T cell repertoires in COVID-19. The overall study: Samples representing acute and convalescent COVID-19 were sourced from the United States, Italy and Spain.

The data were produced by immunoSEQ multiplex PCR, yet TCRdb's version contains in-frame clones alone and is incomplete. The profile shows about 39,000 clones, 80% to 90% of them singletons. What was sequenced was peripheral blood. The sequence derives from a man in his sixties in a cohort sampled during active COVID-19. The rearrangement joins TRBV5-5 to TRBJ1-4; 9 positions agree with TRBD1. CDR3 sequence reads: CASSLEDEVGTGNEKLFF. The CDR3 nucleotides read TGTGCCAGCAGCTTGGAAGATGAGGTGGGGACAGGGAATGAAAAACTGTTTTTT.